A single sample is the source of the 21 T cell receptor beta chains below, sequenced in a study of Graves' ophthalmopathy and Graves' hyperthyroidism. Transcripts of RNA were the source for amplifying TCR beta CDR3 regions. The library came from an HTBI-primed first-round RT-PCR and a second-round multiplex PCR. TCRdb used MiXCR to reprocess the multiplex PCR reads, holding one entry per CDR3 protein. The table records approximately 160,000 distinct CDR3 sequences, roughly 37% of them present only once. The source material was peripheral blood. The source is a woman aged 40-49 years with Graves' ophthalmopathy.

At least ten counts were recorded for this clonotype. CDR3 loop: CASSAQGAANYGYTF. The CDR3, as DNA: TGTGCCAGCAGTGCCCAGGGGGCCGCTAACTATGGCTACACCTTC. The chain has TRBV6-1 and TRBJ1-2; 8 nucleotides agree with TRBD1. The CDR3 is 15 residues long. V dropped 4 bases and J dropped 0; count of bases not matched to a gene: 4. CDR1 MNHNS and CDR2 SASEGT come from the germline V gene.

The chain links TRBV6-2 or TRBV6-3 to TRBJ1-1, with TRBD1 matching 7 bases. Germline trimming cut 4 bases from V and 0 bases from J; bases unmatched to any gene: 8. Germline assignment: CDR1 MNHEY and CDR2 SVGEGT. The CDR3 spans 16 residues. CDR3 loop: CASSFPTGAMNTEAFF. The CDR3 DNA is TGTGCCAGCAGTTTTCCTACAGGGGCAATGAACACTGAAGCTTTCTTT.

At least ten counts were recorded for this clonotype. The chain uses TRBV5-1 and TRBJ2-7; D is ambiguous. Trimming cost V 3 bases and J 6 bases, with 13 bases left between them. The CDR3 consists of 13 residues. Germline V gives CDR1 SGHRS, CDR2 YFSETQ. The CDR3 DNA reads TGCGCCAGCAGCTCAGACCACCCTACCGAGCAGTACTTC. Translation gives CASSSDHPTEQYF.

This clonotype has ten or more counts. The chain carries TRBV5-1 and TRBJ2-6; possible D gene TRBD1, 5 bases. The germline V gene has CDR1 SGHRS and CDR2 YFSETQ. This CDR3 has 19 residues. The ends were cut back, 5 bases at V and 2 bases at J, with 23 bases in the middle. The CDR3 DNA sequence: TGCGCCAGCAGTAATTCTCCAGGGAAAGTATCAACTGGGGCCAACGTCCTGACTTTC. Its protein is CASSNSPGKVSTGANVLTF.

The V and J genes are TRBV6-1 and TRBJ1-6, with 8 bases matching TRBD1. This CDR3 comprises 15 residues. V gave up 8 bases and J gave up 10 bases; unmatched junction bases: 13. CDR1 and CDR2 from the germline V gene are MNHNS and SASEGT. Here the CDR3 DNA reads TGTGCCAGCGGATCAACACAGGGGGTGAGGTCACCCCTCCACTTT. Residues: CASGSTQGVRSPLHF.

This clonotype was seen a single time. The J gene is TRBJ1-1, the V gene TRBV6-4, with D unclear. The length of the CDR3 is 13 residues. Per germline, CDR1 MRHNA and CDR2 SNTAGT. Trimming took off 0 bases at V and 1 base at J, with 3 bases between the two ends. For the CDR3, the DNA is TGTGCCAGCAGTGACTCCTGGAACACTGAAGCTTTCTTT. Translated: CASSDSWNTEAFF.

This clonotype was seen ten or more times. This sequence joins TRBV5-6 and TRBJ2-5, with TRBD1 matching 7 bases. Germline CDR1 reads SGHDT; CDR2 reads YYEEEE. J was trimmed by 1 base and V by 4 bases; bases with no gene match: 4. The CDR3 loop spans 14 amino acids. The CDR3 loop reads CASSPTGLQETQYF. The CDR3, as DNA: TGTGCCAGCAGCCCGACAGGGCTCCAAGAGACCCAGTACTTC.

The chain uses TRBV6-1 and TRBJ1-5, with 7 bases fitting TRBD1. This CDR3 has 15 residues. The V gene end was trimmed by 8 bases and the J gene end by 1 base; junction bases not matched to a gene: 8. Germline-derived CDR1 and CDR2 are MNHNS and SASEGT. CDR3 residues: CASLPQGVSNQPQHF. The CDR3 region has the DNA TGTGCCAGCCTGCCCCAGGGGGTAAGCAATCAGCCCCAGCATTTT.

This clonotype showed up just a few times. The chain couples TRBV12-5 to TRBJ1-5; the D gene is possibly TRBD1 (5 bases). The length of the CDR3 is 15 residues. The germline gives CDR1 LGHNT, CDR2 FRNRAP. Trimming removed 6 bases from V and 0 bases from J, with 12 bases in between. CDR3 region: CASGLGDYSNQPQHF. The CDR3 DNA reads TGTGCTAGTGGGCTCGGGGACTATAGCAATCAGCCCCAGCATTTT. Full variable domain (remainder filled in from reference TRBV12-5 and TRBJ1-5): DARVTQTPRHKVTEMGQEVTMRCQPILGHNTVFWYRQTMMQGLELLAYFRNRAPLDDSGMPKDRFSAEMPDATLATLKIQPSEPRDSAVYFCASGLGDYSNQPQHFGDGTRLSIL.

This clonotype occurred many times. The chain has TRBV20-1 and TRBJ2-2; 7 nucleotides align to TRBD1. Trimming removed 5 bases from V and 0 bases from J; junction bases left unmatched: 3. The CDR3 covers 14 residues. CDR1 and CDR2 (germline): DFQATT, SNEGSKA (reference sequence). In DNA, the CDR3 is TGCAGTGCTCCCGGGACAGCGAACACCGGGGAGCTGTTTTTT. Amino acid sequence: CSAPGTANTGELFF.

This sequence joins TRBV12-3 or TRBV12-4 and TRBJ2-5; TRBD2 aligns across 7 bases. The CDR3 extends over 14 amino acids. After removal of 6 bases from V and 5 bases from J, the junction contained 9 bases not matched to a gene. CDR3 loop: CASSTTSVLETQYF. For the CDR3, the DNA is TGTGCCAGCAGCACCACTAGCGTCCTCGAGACCCAGTACTTC.

The rearrangement joins TRBV6-2 or TRBV6-3 to TRBJ1-2, with a tentative D call TRBD1 (6 bases). From germline, CDR1 is MNHEY and CDR2 SVGEGT. The germline V and J ends were trimmed by 7 bases and 3 bases, with 12 bases remaining between them. CDR3 length: 13 residues. The CDR3 bases are TGTGCCAGCACCCCAGGGGACGACTATGGCTACACCTTC. Translated, it gives CASTPGDDYGYTF.

This clonotype was detected many times. The chain has TRBV12-3 or TRBV12-4 and TRBJ2-7; 9 nucleotides match TRBD1. The CDR3 totals 14 residues. The V and J ends lost 4 bases and 7 bases, in that order; junction bases with no gene match: 8. The CDR3 nucleotides read TGTGCCAGCAGTTCGTGGACAGGGGTAGGGGAGCAGTACTTC. Translation gives CASSSWTGVGEQYF.

This clonotype was detected ten times or more. The genes are TRBV12-3 or TRBV12-4 and TRBJ1-5; no clear D gene. The CDR3 has 12 residues. V lost 8 bases and J 1 base, leaving 6 bases between the germline ends. The CDR3 is CASLESNQPQHF. The CDR3 bases are TGTGCCAGCTTAGAGAGCAATCAGCCCCAGCATTTT.

On this clonotype itself: The germline gene is not matched at one end of the junction; a read error may be the cause. The chain links TRBV6-1 to TRBJ2-7, with 9 bases that match TRBD2. The length of the CDR3 is 14 residues. Germline-derived CDR1 and CDR2 are MNHNS and SASEGT. The CDR3 sequence: CASNPTSGSDEQYF. The CDR3 DNA follows: TGTGCCAGCAACCCGACTAGCGGCTCCGACGAGCAGTACTTC.

The sample holds a few counts of this clonotype. The rearrangement uses TRBV27 and TRBJ2-2, with D hard to call. Germline values: CDR1 MNHEY, CDR2 SMNVEV (reference sequence). The ends were cut back, 6 bases at V and 4 bases at J, with 6 bases in the middle. This CDR3 comprises 12 residues. CDR3 residues: CASRRLTGELFF. The CDR3 DNA reads as TGTGCCAGCAGGAGACTCACCGGGGAGCTGTTTTTT.

This clonotype was seen more than once but under ten times. The chain employs TRBV12-3 or TRBV12-4 and TRBJ1-2; no clear D gene. CDR3 length equals 14 residues. V gave up 6 bases and J gave up 7 bases, with 18 bases separating them. The CDR3, as DNA: TGTGCCAGCAGCAAAAACGCACGGACCGGTGGCTACACCTTC. It encodes CASSKNARTGGYTF.

The V call is TRBV6-1, the J call TRBJ2-7; 7 bases are shared with TRBD2. V was clipped by 5 bases and J by 2 bases; unmatched bases: 15. Germline CDR1 reads MNHNS; CDR2 reads SASEGT. The CDR3 is made up of 17 amino acids. The CDR3 region is CASSTHPGGSGPYEQYF. The CDR3 DNA reads TGTGCCAGCAGTACCCATCCGGGCGGGAGTGGTCCCTACGAGCAGTACTTC.

The genes are TRBV12-3 or TRBV12-4 and TRBJ2-4; D possibly corresponds to TRBD2 (6 bases). V lost 0 bases and J lost 2, with 17 bases in between. The length of the CDR3 is 18 residues. CDR3 residues: CASSLAPRGAGPKNIQYF. As DNA, the CDR3 is TGTGCCAGCAGTTTAGCCCCCCGAGGTGCGGGGCCCAAAAACATTCAGTACTTC.

The sample holds one count of this clonotype. The J gene is TRBJ1-2, the V gene TRBV5-1, with TRBD1 matching 7 bases. The V gene's germline CDR1 is SGHRS and CDR2 YFSETQ. The J segment lost 8 bases and the V segment lost 0 bases, leaving 7 bases of the junction unmatched. The CDR3 has 14 amino acids. CDR3 sequence: CASSLGGGSTGYTF. For the CDR3, the DNA is TGCGCCAGCAGCTTGGGAGGGGGCTCAACAGGCTACACCTTC.

The gene calls are TRBV2 and TRBJ1-2; D gene unclear. Germline V gene lookup returns CDR1 SNHLY and CDR2 FYNNEI. The germline V and J ends were trimmed by 4 bases and 4 bases, with 16 bases remaining between them. This CDR3 comprises 15 residues. CDR3 loop: CASSAAGLSSYGYTF. CDR3 in DNA: TGTGCCAGCAGTGCTGCAGGATTGTCCTCCTATGGCTACACCTTC.